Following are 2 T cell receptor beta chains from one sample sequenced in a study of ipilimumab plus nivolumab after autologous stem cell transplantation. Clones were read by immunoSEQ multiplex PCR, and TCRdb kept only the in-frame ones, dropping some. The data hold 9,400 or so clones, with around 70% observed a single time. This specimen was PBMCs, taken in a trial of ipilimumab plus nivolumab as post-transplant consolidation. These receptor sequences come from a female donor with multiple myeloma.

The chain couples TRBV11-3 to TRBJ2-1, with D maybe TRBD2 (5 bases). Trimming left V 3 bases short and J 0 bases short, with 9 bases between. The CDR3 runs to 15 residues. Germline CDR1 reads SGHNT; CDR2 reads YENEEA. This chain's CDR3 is CASSLTGSSYNEQFF. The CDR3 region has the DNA TGTGCCAGCAGCTTGACGGGAAGCTCCTACAATGAGCAGTTCTTC.

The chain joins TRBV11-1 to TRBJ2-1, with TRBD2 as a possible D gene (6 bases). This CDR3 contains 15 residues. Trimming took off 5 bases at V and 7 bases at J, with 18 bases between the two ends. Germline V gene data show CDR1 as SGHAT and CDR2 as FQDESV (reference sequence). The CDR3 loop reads CASSPRERVWNEQFF. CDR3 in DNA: TGTGCCAGCAGCCCCCGGGAGCGAGTATGGAATGAGCAGTTCTTC.